The 3 T cell receptor beta chains below all came from one sample that was sequenced in a study of T-cell reconstitution after alpha-beta-depleted transplantation in children. Using unique molecular identifiers, the investigators prepared the TCRbeta library. One entry per CDR3 protein, called by TCRdb with MiXCR from the PCR reads. The sample records about 980,000 distinct CDR3 sequences, about 31% being singletons. The source material was PBMCs, mostly from graft donor cells, sampled 360 days after TCRalphabeta/CD19-depleted stem cell transplant. The receptors were gathered from a boy less than two years old who had a stem cell transplant for SCID, so the T cells may come from the graft donor.

The chain links TRBV10-3 to TRBJ2-1; the D is unclear. V lost 3 bases to trimming and J lost 8 bases, with 11 bases between them. In germline, CDR1 is ENHRY, CDR2 SYGVKD. The CDR3 has 13 residues. CDR3 in amino acids: CAISDPQFYEQFF. The CDR3 nucleotides read TGTGCCATCAGTGACCCCCAGTTCTATGAGCAGTTCTTC.

The chain has TRBV7-9 and TRBJ1-1; 8 bases map to TRBD1. The CDR3 spans 14 residues. Per germline, CDR1 SEHNR and CDR2 FQNEAQ (reference sequence). V dropped 6 bases and J dropped 4; count of bases not matched to a gene: 7. The CDR3, as DNA: TGTGCCAGCAGACGAGGCGACAGGGGCACTGAAGCTTTCTTT. Translated, it gives CASRRGDRGTEAFF.

This clonotype was detected ten times or more. V usage is TRBV29-1 and J usage is TRBJ1-1; D gene ambiguous. In germline, CDR1 is SQVTM, CDR2 ANQGSEA. The CDR3 contains 12 residues. V was trimmed by 4 bases and J by 1 base, leaving 7 bases between them. CDR3: CSVVWGNTEAFF. For the CDR3, the DNA is TGCAGCGTTGTCTGGGGGAACACTGAAGCTTTCTTT.